The TCR beta chain described here comes from a study of beta chain features in type 1 diabetes. Study-level results: Across patients, naive, central memory and Treg TCRB repertoires exhibited apparently greater similarity than was observed across healthy donors. VDJ junctions in type 1 diabetes patients carried more deletions and fewer insertions. Moderately but significantly shorter TCRB CDR3s were found in Type 1 diabetes patients in all four CD4+ subsets.

This clone was seen only once. Its antigen is currently unknown. CDR3 length: 12 residues. V was shortened by 4 bases and J by 3 bases, with 6 bases between the two germline ends. The V gene's germline CDR1 is SGHTA and CDR2 FQGNSA. The investigators reverse transcribed all of the isolated RNA, so they sequenced expressed TCRB transcripts. The protocol was immunoSEQ multiplex PCR, while the TCRdb copy is restricted to in-frame clones and leaves out a portion. The sample holds about 25,000 clones, 55% to 70% seen once. This sequence joins TRBV7-2 and TRBJ2-5, with D possibly TRBD1 on 5 matching bases. Sequencing used stem cell memory CD4+ T cells from blood. The TCR was taken from a woman in her thirties or forties with type 1 diabetes. In nucleotides, the CDR3 is TGTGCCAGCAGCTCACAGGAAGAGACCCAGTACTTC. Amino acid sequence: CASSSQEETQYF.